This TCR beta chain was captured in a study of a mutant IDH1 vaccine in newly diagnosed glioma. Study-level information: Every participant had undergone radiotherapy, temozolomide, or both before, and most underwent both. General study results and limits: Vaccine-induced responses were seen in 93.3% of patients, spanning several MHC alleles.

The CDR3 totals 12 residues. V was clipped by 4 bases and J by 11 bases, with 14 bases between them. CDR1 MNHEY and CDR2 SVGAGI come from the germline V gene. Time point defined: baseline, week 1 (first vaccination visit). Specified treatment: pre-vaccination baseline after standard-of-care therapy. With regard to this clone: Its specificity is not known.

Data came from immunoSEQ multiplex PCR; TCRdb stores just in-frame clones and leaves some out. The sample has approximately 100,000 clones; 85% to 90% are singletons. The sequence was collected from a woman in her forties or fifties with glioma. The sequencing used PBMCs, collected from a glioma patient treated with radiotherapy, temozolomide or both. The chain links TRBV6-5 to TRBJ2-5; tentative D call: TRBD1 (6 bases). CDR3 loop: CASSSHAGEQYF. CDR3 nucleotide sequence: TGTGCCAGCAGTTCCCATGCAGGGGAGCAGTACTTC.